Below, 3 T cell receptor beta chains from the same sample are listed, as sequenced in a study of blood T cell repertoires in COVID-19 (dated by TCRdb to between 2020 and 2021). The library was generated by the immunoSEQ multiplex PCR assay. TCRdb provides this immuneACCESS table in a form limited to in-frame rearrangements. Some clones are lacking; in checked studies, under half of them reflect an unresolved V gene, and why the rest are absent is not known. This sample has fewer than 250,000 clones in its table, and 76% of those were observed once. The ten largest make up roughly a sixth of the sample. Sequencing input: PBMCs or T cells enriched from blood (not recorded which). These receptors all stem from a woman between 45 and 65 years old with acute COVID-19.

CDR3 sequence: CASSEKPTGLYGYTF. Written as DNA, the CDR3 is TGTGCCAGCAGTGAGAAACCGACAGGGCTGTATGGCTACACCTTC. The rearrangement joins TRBV6-1 to TRBJ1-2; the match to TRBD1 covers 7 bases. J gave up 5 bases and V 3 bases, and 9 bases lay outside the gene matches. The CDR3 is 15 residues long. CDR1 and CDR2 from the germline V gene are MNHNS and SASEGT.

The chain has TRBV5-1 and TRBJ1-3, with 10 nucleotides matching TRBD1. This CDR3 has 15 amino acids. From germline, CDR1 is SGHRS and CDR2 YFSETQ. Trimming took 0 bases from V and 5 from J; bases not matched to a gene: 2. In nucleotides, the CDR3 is TGCGCCAGCAGCTTGGGACAGGGGGCAAGAAACACCATATATTTT. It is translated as CASSLGQGARNTIYF.

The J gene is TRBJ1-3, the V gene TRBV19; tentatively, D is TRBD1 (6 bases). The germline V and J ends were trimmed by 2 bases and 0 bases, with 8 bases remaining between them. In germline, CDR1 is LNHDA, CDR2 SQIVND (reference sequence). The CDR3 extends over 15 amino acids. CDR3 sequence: CASSISDSSGNTIYF. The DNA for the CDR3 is TGTGCCAGTAGTATATCGGACAGCTCTGGAAACACCATATATTTT.